This T cell receptor (beta chain) was retrieved from a study of metastatic and nonmetastatic thyroid tumors. The overall study: Repertoires from malignant and benign thyroid patients were compared across blood and tumor or nodule tissue.

TCRdb re-called the PCR reads via MiXCR. The repertoire holds around 30,000 clones, with more than 15% as singletons. This clone was observed many times. Thyroid surgery was performed in patients who had received no treatment beforehand. The CDR3 has 13 amino acids. Germline CDR1 and CDR2: SNHLY and FYNNEI. Trimming stripped 6 bases from V and 0 bases from J, with 8 bases between. Sequenced input: blood. The TCR comes from a female donor with papillary thyroid cancer or a benign thyroid nodule (not recorded which). Some clones in this sample may be carry-over from other donors' samples. The chain combines TRBV2 with TRBJ1-1; D uncertain. The CDR3: CASSAVVNTEAFF. CDR3 coding DNA: TGTGCCAGCAGCGCGGTGGTGAACACTGAAGCTTTCTTT. The complete variable domain, with remaining parts taken from reference TRBV2 and TRBJ1-1, reads EPEVTQTPSHQVTQMGQEVILRCVPISNHLYFYWYRQILGQKVEFLVSFYNNEISEKSEIFDDQFSVERPDGSNFTLKIRSTKLEDSAMYFCASSAVVNTEAFFGQGTRLTVV.